These 16 T cell receptor beta chains were all obtained from the same sample, sequenced in a study of blood T cells in healthy people across ages. A second PCR of about 6 to 12 cycles used a sample-barcoded 5' primer and a J-beta primer mix. TCRdb re-called the 5' RACE reads through MiXCR, storing one row per CDR3 protein. The sample includes about 1.8 million distinct CDR3 sequences, 49% of them seen just once. The sequencing input was blood. The source of these receptors is a woman in her forties in good health.

V usage is TRBV12-3 or TRBV12-4 and J usage is TRBJ1-2; TRBD1 is a possible D gene (5 bases). Trimming left V 5 bases short and J 10 bases short, with 11 bases between. The CDR3 contains 11 residues. The CDR3 DNA follows: TGTGCCAGCAGTGGGACGTTTAACTACACCTTC. It codes for CASSGTFNYTF.

The chain carries TRBV7-2 and TRBJ2-3; TRBD1 matches 9 bases. Trimming cost V 4 bases and J 5 bases; bases outside gene matches: 1. The CDR3 spans 13 residues. Per the germline V gene, CDR1 is SGHTA and CDR2 is FQGNSA. The CDR3 DNA is TGTGCCAGCAGCTGGACAGGGGTAGATACGCAGTATTTT. Encoded protein: CASSWTGVDTQYF.

This chain joins TRBV6-5 and TRBJ1-5, with 7 bases identical to TRBD1. The CDR3 is made up of 15 amino acids. Germline trimming cut 6 bases from V and 3 bases from J; bases unmatched to any gene: 8. The germline V gene has CDR1 MNHEY and CDR2 SVGAGI. The CDR3 reads CASSRVQGTNQPQHF. As DNA, the CDR3 is TGTGCCAGCAGCCGGGTACAGGGGACCAATCAGCCCCAGCATTTT.

The table lists this clonotype with a count of one. This sequence joins TRBV27 and TRBJ1-2; 7 nucleotides align to TRBD1. V was clipped by 4 bases and J by 3 bases; unmatched bases: 8. The CDR3 is made up of 15 amino acids. From germline, CDR1 is MNHEY and CDR2 SMNVEV (reference sequence). This CDR3 reads CASSSAGTEYYGYTF. The CDR3 nucleotides are TGTGCCAGCAGTTCCGCCGGGACAGAGTACTATGGCTACACCTTC.

CDR3 nucleotide sequence: TGTGCCAGCAGCAGGAACACCGACTACGAGCAGTACTTC. This codes for CASSRNTDYEQYF. This chain connects TRBV7-8 to TRBJ2-7; D unresolved. Germline-derived CDR1 and CDR2 are SGHVS and FQNEAQ. The CDR3 runs to 13 residues. V shed 5 bases and J shed 3 bases, with 11 bases lying between them.

A note on this clonotype: One end of the junction is discordant with germline, which a read error may explain. The chain combines TRBV6-5 with TRBJ1-2; 8 bases fit TRBD1. The CDR3 totals 15 residues. Per the germline V gene, CDR1 is MNHEY and CDR2 is SVGAGI. CDR3 in DNA: TGCGCCAGCAGCGAACAGGGGGGATGGGACTATGGCTACACCTTC. This translates into CASSEQGGWDYGYTF.

The J gene is TRBJ2-4, the V gene TRBV4-3; 8 bases agree with TRBD2. Germline V gives CDR1 LGHNA, CDR2 YSLEER. V was clipped by 1 base and J by 6 bases; unmatched bases: 8. The CDR3 length is 16 residues. CDR3 sequence reads: CASSQGWRGVGNIQYF. The CDR3 DNA is TGCGCCAGCAGCCAAGGGTGGCGGGGGGTCGGAAACATTCAGTACTTC.

Only one count was recorded for this clonotype. The rearrangement joins TRBV11-3 to TRBJ2-7; D tentatively fits TRBD1 or TRBD2 (5 bases each). Germline V gene data show CDR1 as SGHNT and CDR2 as YENEEA. V shed 4 bases and J shed 12 bases, with 19 bases lying between them. This CDR3 contains 13 residues. CDR3 DNA sequence: TGTGCCAGCAGCTCACAGGACTGGGAGACCCTGTACTTC. It encodes CASSSQDWETLYF.

This clonotype occurred a few times. V and J are TRBV6-5 and TRBJ2-7; 7 bases agree with TRBD1. The CDR3 sequence is 14 residues long. CDR1 is MNHEY and CDR2 is SVGAGI in the germline V gene. Losses at the gene ends were 7 bases for V and 1 base for J; bases not matched to a gene: 7. The CDR3 reads CASTEGDSSYEQYF. The CDR3 DNA is TGTGCCAGCACCGAAGGGGACAGTTCCTACGAGCAGTACTTC.

The J gene is TRBJ2-6, the V gene TRBV24-1, with D maybe TRBD2 (5 bases). The V gene lost 2 bases and the J gene lost 4 bases, with 14 bases spanning the gap. Looked up from germline, CDR1 is KGHDR and CDR2 is SFDVKD. This CDR3 comprises 17 residues. CDR3 nucleotide sequence: TGTGCCACCAGTGATTCGGATAGGAGGTCCGGGGCCAACGTCCTGACTTTC. Its protein is CATSDSDRRSGANVLTF.

The rearrangement uses TRBV5-5 and TRBJ2-1; possibly TRBD1 for D (5 bases). With 0 bases removed from V and 4 bases from J, the gap between germline ends came to 11 bases. This CDR3 has 15 residues. CDR1 and CDR2 (germline): SGHKS, YYEKEE (reference sequence). The CDR3 loop reads CASSLAGQKYNEQFF. The CDR3 nucleotides read TGTGCCAGCAGCTTGGCAGGGCAGAAATACAATGAGCAGTTCTTC.

The chain recombines TRBV27 with TRBJ1-5, with 8 nucleotides matching TRBD1. CDR1 and CDR2 (germline): MNHEY, SMNVEV (reference sequence). The CDR3 runs 15 residues. Trimming removed 8 bases from V and 4 bases from J; junction bases left unmatched: 10. CDR3 in DNA: TGTGCCAGCTCGATCACAGGGGGGGCAAATCAGCCCCAGCATTTT. It specifies CASSITGGANQPQHF.

This clonotype occurred a few times. V gene TRBV29-1 combines with J gene TRBJ2-7; 7 nucleotides match TRBD2. Losses at the gene ends were 7 bases for V and 2 bases for J; bases not matched to a gene: 8. CDR3 length: 13 residues. CDR1 is SQVTM and CDR2 is ANQGSEA in the germline V gene. The CDR3 here is CSATGLLTYEQYF. The CDR3 nucleotides read TGCAGCGCCACGGGACTATTAACCTACGAGCAGTACTTC.

This clonotype has more than one count but fewer than ten. J is TRBJ2-7 and V is TRBV20-1; 8 bases are a match to TRBD1. The CDR3 consists of 15 residues. Germline lookup yields CDR1 DFQATT and CDR2 SNEGSKA (reference sequence). V gave up 5 bases and J gave up 4 bases; unmatched junction bases: 13. The CDR3 DNA follows: TGCAGTGCTTTTCACGGACAGGGCGTAACTTACGAGCAGTACTTC. This translates into CSAFHGQGVTYEQYF.

The chain joins TRBV4-1 to TRBJ2-3; D is unresolved. V was trimmed by 2 bases and J by 2 bases, leaving 14 bases between them. Germline CDR1 and CDR2: MGHRA and YSYEKL. This CDR3 has 16 amino acids. The CDR3 DNA is TGCGCCAGCAGCCAAACATACAAAACCCCCACAGATACGCAGTATTTT. Translating gives CASSQTYKTPTDTQYF.

The chain links TRBV7-2 to TRBJ1-6, with 7 bases matching TRBD1. V gave up 2 bases and J gave up 7 bases; unmatched junction bases: 5. CDR3 length: 15 residues. From germline, CDR1 is SGHTA and CDR2 FQGNSA. The CDR3 DNA reads TGTGCCAGCAGCTTAACAGGGGTGAGAAATTCACCCCTCCACTTT. Its translation is CASSLTGVRNSPLHF.